A selection of T cell receptor beta chains follows, all from one sample in a study of shared clonotypes between healthy human individuals. Clones were read by immunoSEQ multiplex PCR, and TCRdb kept only the in-frame ones, dropping some. The data contain some 1,400,000 clones, around 97% of them singletons. Material for sequencing was naive CD4+ T cells sorted from blood. The receptors were sampled from a man aged 30-40 years in good health. CDR3s include the opening cysteine and the closing phenylalanine or tryptophan. A D gene is named only where the DNA matches it firmly. Clone size is stated in some rows and not others, as once, few, many or a class when expanded.

d_call j_call v_call clone_size cdr3_nt cdr3_aa
TRBD1 TRBJ2-2 TRBV25-1 NA TGTGCCAGCAGTGACCCCGGACAGGAAACCGGGGAGCTGTTTTTT CASSDPGQETGELFF
NA TRBJ2-7 TRBV6-5 NA TGTGCCAGCAGCCCACAAGGAGGTGACTACGAGCAGTACTTC CASSPQGGDYEQYF
NA TRBJ2-7 TRBV10-1 NA TGCGCCAGCAGTGCCACGGGGGAGCAGTACTTC CASSATGEQYF
TRBD2 TRBJ2-5 TRBV29-1 NA TGCAGCCAGGGACTAGCAGAGACCCAGTACTTC CSQGLAETQYF
NA TRBJ2-3 TRBV5-4 NA TGTGCCAGCAGCACCCTAGCGCAAAAGGCTGATACGCAGTATTTT CASSTLAQKADTQYF
NA TRBJ1-1 TRBV11-3 NA TGTGCCAGCAGCGCGGGGGGGAACACTGAAGCTTTCTTT CASSAGGNTEAFF
TRBD2 TRBJ2-5 TRBV7-9 once TGTGCCAGCAGCTTTACGGAAACTAGCGGGAGGGGATGGGAGACCCAGTACTTC CASSFTETSGRGWETQYF
NA TRBJ2-3 TRBV11-3 NA TGTGCCAGCAGCTCTACCACAGATACGCAGTATTTT CASSSTTDTQYF
TRBD2 TRBJ2-7 TRBV15 NA TGTGCCACCAGCAGAGGCGGAGCGGGAGCCTCCGAGCAGTACTTC CATSRGGAGASEQYF
NA TRBJ1-4 TRBV27 NA TGTGCCAGCAGTTTCGGGACACCTATGGAAAAACTGTTTTTT CASSFGTPMEKLFF
NA TRBJ2-2 TRBV7-2 NA TGTGCCAGCAGCTTAATAAGCACGGCAGTAGCCGGGGAGCTGTTTTTT CASSLISTAVAGELFF
TRBD2 TRBJ2-5 TRBV4-1 NA TGCGCCAGCAGCCAAGAGGGCAGGGAGGGAGAGACCCAGTACTTC CASSQEGREGETQYF
NA TRBJ1-1 TRBV7-9 once TGTGCCAGCAGCTTAGTCGTCGGACGGAACACTGAAGCTTTCTTT CASSLVVGRNTEAFF
NA TRBJ2-5 TRBV5-6 once TGTGCCAGCAGCTTGGCAGGCAGACAAGAGACCCAGTACTTC CASSLAGRQETQYF
NA TRBJ1-3 TRBV28 NA TGTGCCAGCAGTTTCAGCTCAGTCTCTGGAAACACCATATATTTT CASSFSSVSGNTIYF
TRBD2 TRBJ2-3 TRBV9 few TGTGCCAGCAGCGTAGCGGCTAGCGGGAGCACAGATACGCAGTATTTT CASSVAASGSTDTQYF
NA TRBJ2-1 TRBV5-4 NA TGTGCCAGCAGCTCAAACCCAGGGGATCCCCCTCATGATGAGCAGTTCTTC CASSSNPGDPPHDEQFF
TRBD2 TRBJ2-3 TRBV29-1 NA TGCAGCGGTCGGACTAGCGGGAGGGCCGCTAGCGCAGATACGCAGTATTTT CSGRTSGRAASADTQYF
NA TRBJ1-4 TRBV28 few TGTGCCAGCATTACTCCAGTCTCAGGGAATGAAAAACTGTTTTTT CASITPVSGNEKLFF
NA TRBJ2-7 TRBV19 NA TGTGCCAGTAGTATAGGTTGGGTAAGCTACGAGCAGTACTTC CASSIGWVSYEQYF
NA TRBJ1-1 TRBV27 NA TGTGCCAGCAGTTTTTACGAGGGTGAAGCTTTCTTT CASSFYEGEAFF
TRBD1 TRBJ1-1 TRBV27 NA TGTGCCAGCAGTCGGGACAGGGGAAACACTGAAGCTTTCTTT CASSRDRGNTEAFF
NA TRBJ2-7 TRBV2 NA TGTGCCAGCAGTCTCAAGTCCCCCACCTACGAGCAGTACTTC CASSLKSPTYEQYF
NA TRBJ2-2 TRBV28 NA TGTGCCAGCACATCGGGACAGAACACCGGGGAGCTGTTTTTT CASTSGQNTGELFF
NA TRBJ2-7 TRBV5-5 NA TGTGCCAGCAGCCTAAGGTCGCAGATTGATTACGAGCAGTACTTC CASSLRSQIDYEQYF
NA TRBJ1-2 TRBV5-4 NA TGTGCCAGCAGCTTGTACGGAGGACCTATAGGTGGCTACACCTTC CASSLYGGPIGGYTF
TRBD1 TRBJ1-5 TRBV27 NA TGTGCCAGCAGTCCAGGGACAGGGGTTAGCGGCAATCAGCCCCAGCATTTT CASSPGTGVSGNQPQHF
TRBD1 TRBJ2-5 TRBV7-9 NA TGTGCCAGCAGCTTAGTAGGGGGCCGGGAGACCCAGTACTTC CASSLVGGRETQYF
NA TRBJ2-7 TRBV21-1 NA TGTGCCAGCAGCAATTTACCGGGGGAACCATACGAGCAGTACTTC CASSNLPGEPYEQYF
NA TRBJ2-1 TRBV5-4 once TGTGCCAGCAGCTTCCGGGACACCGGGTACAATGAGCAGTTCTTC CASSFRDTGYNEQFF
NA TRBJ1-4 TRBV4-3 NA TGCGCCAGCAGCCAAGATCTGGGTGAAAAACTGTTTTTT CASSQDLGEKLFF
NA TRBJ1-1 TRBV5-4 NA TGTGCCAGCAGCTTGGAACCCCAGAACACTGAAGCTTTCTTT CASSLEPQNTEAFF
NA TRBJ2-7 TRBV13 once TGTGCCAGCAGCCCTCCGTTATGGCGGGGAGACTACGAGCAGTACTTC CASSPPLWRGDYEQYF
NA TRBJ2-4 TRBV2 NA TGTGCCAGCAGTGGAAGACTAGAAGCCAAAAACATTCAGTACTTC CASSGRLEAKNIQYF
NA TRBJ1-5 TRBV5-5 NA TGTGCCAGCAGCTTGGCTCAGGTCAATCAGCCCCAGCATTTT CASSLAQVNQPQHF
NA TRBJ2-1 TRBV19 NA TGTGCCAGTACCCTCCTCGGACCGGCTAGCTCCTACAATGAGCAGTTCTTC CASTLLGPASSYNEQFF
NA TRBJ1-1 TRBV6-1 NA TGTGCCAGCACCTTTGTGGGGCGCGAATCACGGGCTTTCTTT CASTFVGRESRAFF
NA TRBJ2-1 TRBV5-1 NA TGCGCCAGCAGCTTACTAGAGTTCGCCTACAATGAGCAGTTCTTC CASSLLEFAYNEQFF
NA TRBJ2-7 TRBV4-2 NA TGTGCCAGCAGCCAAGATCCCGGGCCCGGGATACGCGGGTACGAGCAGTACTTC CASSQDPGPGIRGYEQYF
NA TRBJ2-3 TRBV6-5 NA TGTGCCAGCAGCCCAACTTGGGATACGCAGTATTTT CASSPTWDTQYF
TRBD2 TRBJ2-3 TRBV13 NA TGTGCCAGCAGCCCCCGGGAGGATTGGACTAGCCCTGAACCCACAGATACGCAGTATTTT CASSPREDWTSPEPTDTQYF
NA TRBJ2-7 TRBV28 NA TGTGCCAGCAGGATCCCCGACAGGAGCTCCTACGAGCAGTACTTC CASRIPDRSSYEQYF
NA TRBJ2-3 TRBV6-6 NA TGTGCCAGCAGGGACGCAGGGAGCACAGATACGCAGTATTTT CASRDAGSTDTQYF
TRBD2 TRBJ2-1 TRBV7-6 NA TGTGCCAGCAGCTTTAGCAGACGAGGGACTAGCGGGAGGGGGTCCTACAATGAGCAGTTCTTC CASSFSRRGTSGRGSYNEQFF
NA TRBJ2-1 TRBV11-2 NA TGTGCCAGCAGCTTAGCCCAGTCCCAAAATGAGCAGTTCTTC CASSLAQSQNEQFF
TRBD1 TRBJ2-7 TRBV5-1 NA TGCGCCAGCAGCCCCGGACAGGCTAAGACCTACGAGCAGTACTTC CASSPGQAKTYEQYF
TRBD2 TRBJ2-3 TRBV27 NA TGTGCCAGCAGTTTAATGGTGGGAGGGACAGATACGCAGTATTTT CASSLMVGGTDTQYF
TRBD1 TRBJ2-5 TRBV2 once TGTGCCAGCAACCGGGACAGTCAAGAGACCCAGTACTTC CASNRDSQETQYF
TRBD2 TRBJ2-2 TRBV27 NA TGTGCCAGCAGTAGGACTAGCGGGAGGAACACCGGGGAGCTGTTTTTT CASSRTSGRNTGELFF
TRBD1 TRBJ2-3 TRBV9 NA TGTGCCAGCAGCGTAGGACAGGGGACCACAGATACGCAGTATTTT CASSVGQGTTDTQYF